A single sample is the source of the 14 T cell receptor beta chains below, sequenced in a study of blood T cell repertoires in COVID-19. Clones were read by immunoSEQ multiplex PCR, and TCRdb kept only the in-frame ones, dropping some. The table includes about 55,000 clones, about nine tenths detected once. Material: peripheral blood. The receptor source for this set is a man aged 60-69 years with active COVID-19.

The chain has TRBV5-4 and TRBJ2-7; D may be TRBD2 (6 bases). Per the germline V gene, CDR1 is SGHNT and CDR2 is YYREEE (reference sequence). V lost 1 base, J lost 1 base, and 12 bases lay in between. The CDR3 runs to 15 residues. The CDR3 DNA sequence: TGTGCCAGCAGCTTGATCGGGAGTCGGTCCTACGAGCAGTACTTC. Its translation: CASSLIGSRSYEQYF.

The CDR3 DNA is TGTGCCAGCTCACCACCGAAGGTACTACGGGAGACCCAGTACTTC. Amino acids: CASSPPKVLRETQYF. V is TRBV18 and J is TRBJ2-5; D is uncertain. The CDR3 sequence is 15 residues long. Per germline, CDR1 KGHSH and CDR2 LQKENI. V was shortened by 0 bases and J by 5 bases, with 13 bases between the two germline ends.

V is TRBV4-1 and J is TRBJ2-1; TRBD2 agrees at 9 bases. The CDR3 runs 19 residues. Trimming removed 5 bases from V and 5 bases from J; junction bases left unmatched: 19. CDR1 MGHRA and CDR2 YSYEKL come from the germline V gene. The CDR3 bases are TGCGCCAGCAGCGGACGTGGGGCGGGAGGGGACAAGTTCCACAATGAGCAGTTCTTC. This encodes CASSGRGAGGDKFHNEQFF.

The V call is TRBV12-3 or TRBV12-4, the J call TRBJ1-1; D may be TRBD1 (5 bases). V was clipped by 7 bases and J by 5 bases, with 14 bases between them. This CDR3 contains 13 residues. CDR3 amino acids: CASKKTAGTEAFF. CDR3 in DNA: TGTGCCAGCAAGAAGACAGCGGGGACTGAAGCTTTCTTT.

CDR3 sequence reads: CAISGGGDQPQHF. The CDR3 DNA reads TGTGCCATCAGTGGGGGGGGCGATCAGCCCCAGCATTTT. This sequence joins TRBV10-3 and TRBJ1-5; D perhaps matches TRBD1 (6 bases). The germline V gene has CDR1 ENHRY and CDR2 SYGVKD. The CDR3 length is 13 residues. V dropped 4 bases and J dropped 5 bases, with 9 bases sitting between them.

The chain joins TRBV7-8 to TRBJ2-7; 8 bases line up with TRBD1. CDR3 size: 16 residues. Germline trimming cut 5 bases from V and 3 bases from J; bases unmatched to any gene: 12. Per germline, CDR1 SGHVS and CDR2 FQNEAQ. The chain's CDR3 is CASSPNPGTGYYEQYF. In DNA, the CDR3 is TGTGCCAGCAGCCCAAACCCCGGGACAGGCTACTACGAGCAGTACTTC.

V is TRBV6-5 and J is TRBJ2-2, with D perhaps matching TRBD2 (6 bases). This CDR3 has 15 residues. Germline loops: CDR1 MNHEY, CDR2 SVGAGI. The V end was cut by 6 bases, the J end by 0 bases, with 11 bases between. The CDR3 reads CASRASETNTGELFF. DNA for the CDR3: TGTGCCAGCAGGGCTAGCGAGACGAACACCGGGGAGCTGTTTTTT.

The chain uses TRBV7-3 and TRBJ1-1; the D gene is possibly TRBD1 (5 bases). The length of the CDR3 is 13 residues. The V end was cut by 2 bases, the J end by 3 bases, with 7 bases between. Germline CDR1 and CDR2: SGHTA and FQGTGA. CDR3 nucleotide sequence: TGTGCCAGCAGCTTAGGGGGGGACACTGAAGCTTTCTTT. This sequence encodes CASSLGGDTEAFF.

The V and J genes are TRBV5-1 and TRBJ2-7; 9 positions match TRBD1. CDR1 and CDR2 (germline): SGHRS, YFSETQ. V shed 2 bases and J 13 bases; nucleotides not matched to a gene: 7. The CDR3 runs 12 residues. CDR3 coding DNA: TGCGCCAGCAGCTTTACCGGGACAGGGTTTTACTTC. Encoded protein: CASSFTGTGFYF.

The CDR3 DNA is TGTGCCAGCAGCTTAGAAGGTAGTCTAGCGGGATTATCCTACGAGCAGTACTTC. Translating it yields CASSLEGSLAGLSYEQYF. The rearrangement joins TRBV7-6 to TRBJ2-7; 9 bases are shared with TRBD2. V was pared by 1 base and J by 1 base, with 11 bases of the junction left unmatched. This CDR3 is 18 amino acids long. CDR1 and CDR2 from the germline V gene are SGHVS and FNYEAQ.

The chain links TRBV5-6 to TRBJ2-2; 8 bases fit TRBD1. Germline V gene lookup returns CDR1 SGHDT and CDR2 YYEEEE. This CDR3 spans 17 amino acids. Trimming removed 1 base from V and 2 bases from J; junction bases left unmatched: 7. This CDR3 is CASSLRQGARNTGELFF. The CDR3 DNA reads TGTGCCAGCAGCTTGCGCCAGGGGGCGCGTAACACCGGGGAGCTGTTTTTT.

A few counts support this clone. This chain connects TRBV19 to TRBJ2-7, with D perhaps matching TRBD1 (8 bases). There are 15 residues in the CDR3. Germline CDR1 LNHDA, CDR2 SQIVND (reference sequence). V was trimmed by 5 bases and J by 3 bases, leaving 17 bases between them. CDR3 DNA: TGTGCCAGTAGTCCCGGACAGGGAGGGTACTACGAGCAGTACTTC. Residues: CASSPGQGGYYEQYF.

This clone has a handful of counts. J is TRBJ1-2 and V is TRBV11-2; D uncertain. This CDR3 has 13 amino acids. Germline V gives CDR1 SGHAT, CDR2 FQNNGV. The V gene lost 4 bases and the J gene lost 4 bases, with 10 bases spanning the gap. In nucleotides, the CDR3 is TGTGCCAGCAGCTCTTACGGTTCCTATGGCTACACCTTC. This encodes CASSSYGSYGYTF.

V usage is TRBV5-1 and J usage is TRBJ2-1; 10 nucleotides agree with TRBD1. V was clipped by 4 bases and J by 9 bases; unmatched bases: 7. CDR3 length: 14 amino acids. Germline assignment: CDR1 SGHRS and CDR2 YFSETQ. The CDR3 here is CASSNGQGVTEQFF. CDR3 nucleotides: TGCGCCAGCAGCAACGGACAGGGGGTCACTGAGCAGTTCTTC. Looking up the rest from reference TRBV5-1 and TRBJ2-1 gives the full variable domain: KAGVTQTPRYLIKTRGQQVTLSCSPISGHRSVSWYQQTPGQGLQFLFEYFSETQRNKGNFPGRFSGRQFSNSRSEMNVSTLELGDSALYLCASSNGQGVTEQFFGPGTRLTVL.